These 11 T cell receptor beta chains share one sample of origin, sequenced in a study of lymphopenia after photon versus proton radiotherapy. Clones were sequenced by immunoSEQ multiplex PCR, and TCRdb holds only the in-frame ones, with some missing. The sample has approximately 80,000 clones; around 83% are singletons. The source was peripheral blood, collected from a patient treated with proton-based radiotherapy. Every receptor here comes from a man aged 60 to 69 with pancreatic cancer.

The chain recombines TRBV9 with TRBJ1-1, with a tentative D call TRBD1 (6 bases). This CDR3 spans 15 amino acids. Germline CDR1 SGDLS, CDR2 YYNGEE. V lost 3 bases and J 4 bases, leaving 16 bases between the germline ends. The DNA of the CDR3 is TGTGCCAGCAGCGGTACAGGGTTAGGAGGCACTGAAGCTTTCTTT. Its protein is CASSGTGLGGTEAFF.

The chain employs TRBV7-2 and TRBJ2-7, with unresolved D. Germline loops: CDR1 SGHTA, CDR2 FQGNSA. V was pared by 2 bases and J by 5 bases, with 13 bases between. The CDR3 covers 14 residues. DNA for the CDR3: TGTGCCAGCAGCTTAATGGCTTGGCCGAACGAGCAGTACTTC. It codes for CASSLMAWPNEQYF.

The V call is TRBV7-9, the J call TRBJ1-4; D remains unclear. Germline V CDR1 and CDR2: SEHNR, FQNEAQ (reference sequence). Trimming took off 3 bases at V and 0 bases at J, with 5 bases between the two ends. The CDR3 extends over 14 amino acids. CDR3 sequence (DNA): TGTGCCAGCAGCTTGGAAACAACTAATGAAAAACTGTTTTTT. It translates to CASSLETTNEKLFF.

V usage is TRBV5-1 and J usage is TRBJ2-1, with TRBD1 identical over 8 bases. CDR3 length: 15 residues. The V gene's germline CDR1 is SGHRS and CDR2 YFSETQ. The ends lost 4 bases at V and 8 bases at J; junction bases unmatched: 11. The CDR3 nucleotides are TGCGCCAGCAGCCCAGACAGGGGCGGCGGGGATGAGCAGTTCTTC. Translating it yields CASSPDRGGGDEQFF.

This clone was seen a single time. The V gene is TRBV30, the J gene TRBJ2-1, with TRBD2 matching over 8 bases. With V trimmed by 4 bases and J by 2 bases, 7 bases remained unmatched. CDR1 and CDR2 (germline): GTSNPN, SVGIG (reference sequence). The length of the CDR3 is 15 residues. This CDR3 is CAWTDGREAYNEQFF. The CDR3 DNA is TGTGCCTGGACTGACGGGCGGGAGGCCTACAATGAGCAGTTCTTC.

The genes are TRBV27 and TRBJ1-5; D might be TRBD1 (5 bases). Germline loops: CDR1 MNHEY, CDR2 SMNVEV (reference sequence). V lost 3 bases to trimming and J lost 1 base, with 7 bases between them. This CDR3 comprises 14 residues. The CDR3 spells CASSFRESNQPQHF. The CDR3 DNA reads as TGTGCCAGCAGTTTCAGGGAGAGCAATCAGCCCCAGCATTTT.

The chain uses TRBV11-3 and TRBJ2-3, with 7 bases lining up with TRBD2. The V and J ends lost 6 bases and 5 bases, in that order; junction bases with no gene match: 8. Germline values: CDR1 SGHNT, CDR2 YENEEA. The CDR3 sequence is 14 residues long. The CDR3 loop reads CASSLRDYVDTQYF. CDR3 sequence (DNA): TGTGCCAGCAGTCTCCGGGACTACGTAGATACGCAGTATTTT.

The genes are TRBV6-6 and TRBJ1-1; D may be TRBD1 (5 bases). V shed 0 bases and J shed 8 bases, with 10 bases lying between them. CDR1 MNHNY and CDR2 SVGAGI come from the germline V gene (reference sequence). The CDR3 has 13 residues. The CDR3 loop is CASSYSAGGEAFF. CDR3 DNA sequence: TGTGCCAGCAGTTACTCGGCCGGGGGAGAAGCTTTCTTT.

CDR3 coding DNA: TGTGCCAGCAGCTTAAGGACTAGCGGGACCCACCGCTCCTACAATGAGCAGTTCTTC. Encoded protein: CASSLRTSGTHRSYNEQFF. This chain joins TRBV11-2 and TRBJ2-1, with 12 bases aligning to TRBD2. J was trimmed by 0 bases and V by 2 bases; bases with no gene match: 8. This CDR3 spans 19 amino acids. The V gene's germline CDR1 is SGHAT and CDR2 FQNNGV. The whole variable domain, remainder taken from reference TRBV11-2 and TRBJ2-1, is EAGVAQSPRYKIIEKRQSVAFWCNPISGHATLYWYQQILGQGPKLLIQFQNNGVVDDSQLPKDRFSAERLKGVDSTLKIQPAKLEDSAVYLCASSLRTSGTHRSYNEQFFGPGTRLTVL.

The V and J genes are TRBV28 and TRBJ1-2; D is uncertain. Germline V CDR1 and CDR2: MDHEN, SYDVKM. This CDR3 has 10 residues. The V end was cut by 5 bases, the J end by 8 bases, with 6 bases between. CDR3 bases: TGTGCCAGCAGTCAAAGCGGCTACACCTTC. Translated, it gives CASSQSGYTF.

J is TRBJ2-3 and V is TRBV19; D not certain. The CDR3 spans 13 residues. V was cut by 5 bases and J by 2 bases, with 8 bases left in between. CDR1 is LNHDA, CDR2 SQIVND, per germline (reference sequence). The CDR3 sequence: CASSWALTDTQYF. The CDR3 region has the DNA TGTGCCAGTAGTTGGGCACTCACAGATACGCAGTATTTT.